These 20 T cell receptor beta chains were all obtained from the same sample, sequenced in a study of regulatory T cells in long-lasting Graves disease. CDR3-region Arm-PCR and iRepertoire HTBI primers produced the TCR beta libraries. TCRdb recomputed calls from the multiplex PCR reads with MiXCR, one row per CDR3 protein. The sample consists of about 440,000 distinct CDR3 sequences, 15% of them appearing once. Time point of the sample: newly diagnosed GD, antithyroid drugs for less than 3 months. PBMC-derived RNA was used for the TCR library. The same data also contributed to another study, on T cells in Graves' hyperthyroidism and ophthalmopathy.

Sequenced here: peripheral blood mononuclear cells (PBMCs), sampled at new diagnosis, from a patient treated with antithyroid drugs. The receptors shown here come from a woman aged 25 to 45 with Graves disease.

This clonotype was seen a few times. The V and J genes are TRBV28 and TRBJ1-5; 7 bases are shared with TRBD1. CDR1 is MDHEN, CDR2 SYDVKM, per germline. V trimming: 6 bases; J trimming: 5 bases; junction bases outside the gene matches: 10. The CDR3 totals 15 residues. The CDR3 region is CASRGDRTFYQPQHF. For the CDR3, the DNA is TGTGCCAGCAGGGGGGACAGAACCTTTTATCAGCCCCAGCATTTT.

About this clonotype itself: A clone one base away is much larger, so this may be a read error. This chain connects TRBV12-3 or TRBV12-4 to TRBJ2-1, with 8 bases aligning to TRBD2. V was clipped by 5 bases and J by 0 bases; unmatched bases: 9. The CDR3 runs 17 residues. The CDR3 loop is CASSEERGGSSYNEQFF. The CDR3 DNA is TGTGCCAGCAGTGAGGAACGGGGGGGGAGCTCCTACAATGAGCAGTTCTTC.

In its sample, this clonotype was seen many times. CDR3 in amino acids: CASSPDYTGELFF. In nucleotides, the CDR3 is TGTGCCAGCAGCCCAGACTACACCGGGGAGCTGTTTTTT. This chain uses TRBV6-1 with TRBJ2-2; no reliable D call. V was pared by 6 bases and J by 3 bases, with 8 bases between. Germline CDR1 and CDR2: MNHNS and SASEGT. This CDR3 contains 13 residues.

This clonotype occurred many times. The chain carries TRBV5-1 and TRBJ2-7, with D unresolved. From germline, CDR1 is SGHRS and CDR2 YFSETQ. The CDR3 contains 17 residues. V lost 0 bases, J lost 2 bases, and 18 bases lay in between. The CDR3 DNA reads TGCGCCAGCAGCTTGGGGTTTTACCCCGTCCGGACCTACGAGCAGTACTTC. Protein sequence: CASSLGFYPVRTYEQYF.

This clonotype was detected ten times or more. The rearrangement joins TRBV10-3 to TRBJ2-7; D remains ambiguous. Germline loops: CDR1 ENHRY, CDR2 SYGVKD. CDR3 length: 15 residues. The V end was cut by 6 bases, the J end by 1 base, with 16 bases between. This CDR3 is CAIRARVATSYEQYF. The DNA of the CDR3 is TGTGCCATCAGGGCCCGGGTGGCCACTTCCTACGAGCAGTACTTC.

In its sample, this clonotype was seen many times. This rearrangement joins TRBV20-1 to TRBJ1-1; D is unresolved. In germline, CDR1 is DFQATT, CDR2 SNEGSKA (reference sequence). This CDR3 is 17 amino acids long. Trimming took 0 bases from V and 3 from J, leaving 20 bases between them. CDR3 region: CSARDFRGLGPDTEAFF. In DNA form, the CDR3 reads TGCAGTGCTAGAGATTTCCGGGGTCTGGGCCCGGACACTGAAGCTTTCTTT.

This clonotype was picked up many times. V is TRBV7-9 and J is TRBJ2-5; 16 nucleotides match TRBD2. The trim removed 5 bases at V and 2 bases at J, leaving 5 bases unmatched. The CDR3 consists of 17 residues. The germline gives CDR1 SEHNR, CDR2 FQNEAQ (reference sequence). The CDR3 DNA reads TGTGCCAGCAGCATGGGACTAGCGGGAGGGCCGCAAGAGACCCAGTACTTC. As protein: CASSMGLAGGPQETQYF.

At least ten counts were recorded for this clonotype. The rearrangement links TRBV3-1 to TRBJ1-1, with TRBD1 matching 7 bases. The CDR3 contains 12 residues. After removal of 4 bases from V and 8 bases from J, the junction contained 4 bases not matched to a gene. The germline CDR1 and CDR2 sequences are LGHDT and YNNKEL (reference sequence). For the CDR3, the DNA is TGTGCCAGCAGCCCCACAGGGGCAGAAGCTTTCTTT. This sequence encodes CASSPTGAEAFF.

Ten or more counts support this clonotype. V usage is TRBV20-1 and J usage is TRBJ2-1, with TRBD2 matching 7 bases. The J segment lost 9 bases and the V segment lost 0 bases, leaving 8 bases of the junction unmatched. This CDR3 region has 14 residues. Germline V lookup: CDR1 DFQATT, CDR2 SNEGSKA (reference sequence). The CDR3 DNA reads TGCAGTGCTAGAGATCGGAGACTAGCAAGTGAGCAGTTCTTC. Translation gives CSARDRRLASEQFF.

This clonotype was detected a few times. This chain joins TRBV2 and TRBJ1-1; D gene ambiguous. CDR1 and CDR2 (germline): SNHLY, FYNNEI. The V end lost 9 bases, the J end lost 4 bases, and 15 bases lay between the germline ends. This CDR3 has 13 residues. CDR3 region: CARTGRRGTEAFF. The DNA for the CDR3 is TGTGCCAGGACGGGTAGACGAGGCACTGAAGCTTTCTTT.

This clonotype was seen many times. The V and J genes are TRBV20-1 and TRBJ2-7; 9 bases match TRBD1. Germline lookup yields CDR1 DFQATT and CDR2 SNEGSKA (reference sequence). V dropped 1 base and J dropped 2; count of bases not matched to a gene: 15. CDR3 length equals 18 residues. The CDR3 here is CSARVSEDGQGIPYEQYF. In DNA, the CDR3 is TGCAGTGCTAGAGTAAGTGAAGACGGACAGGGGATACCCTACGAGCAGTACTTC.

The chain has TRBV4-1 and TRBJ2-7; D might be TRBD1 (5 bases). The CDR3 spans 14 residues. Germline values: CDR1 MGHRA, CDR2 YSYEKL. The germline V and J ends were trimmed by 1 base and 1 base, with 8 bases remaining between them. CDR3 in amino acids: CASSQGAGSYEQYF. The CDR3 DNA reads TGCGCCAGCAGCCAAGGGGCAGGGTCCTACGAGCAGTACTTC.

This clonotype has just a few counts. As DNA, the CDR3 is TGTGCCAGCAGTTTGGACAGGGTTACCTACGAGCAGTACTTC. Its protein is CASSLDRVTYEQYF. This chain joins TRBV28 and TRBJ2-7; 8 nucleotides line up with TRBD1. Looked up from germline, CDR1 is MDHEN and CDR2 is SYDVKM. Trimming removed 3 bases from V and 2 bases from J; junction bases left unmatched: 3. The CDR3 extends over 14 amino acids.

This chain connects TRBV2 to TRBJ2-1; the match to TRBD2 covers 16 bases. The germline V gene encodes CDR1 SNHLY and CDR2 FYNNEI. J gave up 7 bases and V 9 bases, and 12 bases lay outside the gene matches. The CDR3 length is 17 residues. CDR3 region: CASEIGTSGRAGNEQFF. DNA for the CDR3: TGTGCCAGTGAGATAGGGACTAGCGGGAGGGCCGGGAATGAGCAGTTCTTC.

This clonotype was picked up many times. The CDR3 DNA is TGTGCCAGCAGCTTAGCGACTAGCGGGATCTTGGTGGGCAATGAGCAGTTCTTC. Protein product: CASSLATSGILVGNEQFF. The gene calls are TRBV7-2 and TRBJ2-1; 11 nucleotides line up with TRBD2. The CDR3 extends over 18 amino acids. Trimming at V came to 0 bases and at J to 6 bases, leaving 10 bases not matched to a gene. Germline CDR1 and CDR2: SGHTA and FQGNSA.

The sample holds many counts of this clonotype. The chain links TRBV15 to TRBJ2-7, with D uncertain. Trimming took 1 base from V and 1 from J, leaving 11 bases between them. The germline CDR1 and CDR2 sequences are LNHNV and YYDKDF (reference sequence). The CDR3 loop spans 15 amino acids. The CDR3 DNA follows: TGTGCCACCAGCAGAGGACTCCTAGATTCCTACGAGCAGTACTTC. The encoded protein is CATSRGLLDSYEQYF.

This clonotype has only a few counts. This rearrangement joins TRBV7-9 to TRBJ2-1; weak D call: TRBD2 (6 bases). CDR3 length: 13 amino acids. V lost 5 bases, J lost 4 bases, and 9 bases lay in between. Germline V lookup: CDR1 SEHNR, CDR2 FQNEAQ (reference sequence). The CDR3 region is CASSIGTYNEQFF. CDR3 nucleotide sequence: TGTGCCAGCAGCATCGGGACTTACAATGAGCAGTTCTTC.

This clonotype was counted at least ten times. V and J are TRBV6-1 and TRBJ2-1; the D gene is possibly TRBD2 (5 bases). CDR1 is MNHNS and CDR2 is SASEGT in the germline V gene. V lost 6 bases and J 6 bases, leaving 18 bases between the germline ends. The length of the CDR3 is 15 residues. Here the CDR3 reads CASSPRGATSNEQFF. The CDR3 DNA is TGTGCCAGCAGCCCTCGGGGAGCGACCTCCAATGAGCAGTTCTTC.

CDR3 sequence: CAISESRPGGLGMTEAFF. CDR3 DNA sequence: TGTGCCATCAGTGAGTCTCGGCCAGGGGGCTTGGGTATGACTGAAGCTTTCTTT. The V call is TRBV10-3, the J call TRBJ1-1, with TRBD1 identical over 8 bases. The CDR3 has 18 residues. Germline V gene lookup returns CDR1 ENHRY and CDR2 SYGVKD. The V gene end was trimmed by 0 bases and the J gene end by 5 bases; junction bases not matched to a gene: 14.

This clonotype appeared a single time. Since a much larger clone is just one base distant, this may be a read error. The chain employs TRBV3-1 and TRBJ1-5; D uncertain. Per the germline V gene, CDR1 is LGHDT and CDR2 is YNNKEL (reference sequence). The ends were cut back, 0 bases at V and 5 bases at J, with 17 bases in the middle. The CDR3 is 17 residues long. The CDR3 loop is CASSQDNRHGSYQPQHF. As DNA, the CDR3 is TGTGCCAGCAGCCAAGATAACCGTCATGGGAGTTATCAGCCCCAGCATTTT.